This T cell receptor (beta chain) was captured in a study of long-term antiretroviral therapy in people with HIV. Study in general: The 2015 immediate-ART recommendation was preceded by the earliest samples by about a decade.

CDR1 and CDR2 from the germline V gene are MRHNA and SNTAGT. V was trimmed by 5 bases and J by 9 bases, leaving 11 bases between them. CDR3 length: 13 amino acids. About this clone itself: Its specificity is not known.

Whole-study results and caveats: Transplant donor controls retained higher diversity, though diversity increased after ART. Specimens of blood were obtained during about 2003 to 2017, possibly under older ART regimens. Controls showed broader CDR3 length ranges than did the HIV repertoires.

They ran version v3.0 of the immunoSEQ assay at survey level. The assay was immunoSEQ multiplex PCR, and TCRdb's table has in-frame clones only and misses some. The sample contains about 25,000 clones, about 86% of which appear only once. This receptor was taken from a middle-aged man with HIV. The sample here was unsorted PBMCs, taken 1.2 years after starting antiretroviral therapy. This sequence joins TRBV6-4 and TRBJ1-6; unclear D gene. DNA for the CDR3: TGTGCCAGCAGTCAGTTTGAGGGTTCACCCCTCCACTTT. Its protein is CASSQFEGSPLHF.